One and the same sample provided the 8 T cell receptor beta chains below, sequenced in a study of T cells in Graves' hyperthyroidism and ophthalmopathy. Amplification yielded TCR beta CDR3 regions, with RNA transcripts as the source. A set of HTBI primers served as the primers for a first-round RT-PCR of the TCR CDR3. TCRdb re-derived calls from the multiplex PCR reads in MiXCR, one entry per CDR3 protein. The data contain approximately 510,000 distinct CDR3 sequences, roughly 45% of them seen just once; the ten biggest clones take up about two fifths. Sequencing was done on a sample of peripheral blood or thyroid tissue (not recorded which). All receptors derive from an adult woman with Graves' disease, either hyperthyroidism or ophthalmopathy (not recorded which).

The gene calls are TRBV10-3 and TRBJ2-5; no clear D. This CDR3 comprises 12 residues. Germline V gives CDR1 ENHRY, CDR2 SYGVKD. V lost 10 bases to trimming and J lost 5 bases, with 14 bases between them. The CDR3 region has the DNA TGTGCCAGCTCCTGGAGCTGGGAGACCCAGTACTTC. Translated, it gives CASSWSWETQYF.

This clonotype occurred a few times. A read error may explain this, as a much larger clone is one base away. The rearrangement joins TRBV7-2 to TRBJ1-2; maybe TRBD1 (5 bases). This CDR3 spans 14 amino acids. Germline CDR1 is SGHTA and CDR2 is FQGNSA. In nucleotides, the CDR3 is TGTGCCAGCAGCGTTAGACCGTCAGAGCGGGGCTACGCCTTC. It codes for CASSVRPSERGYAF. Full variable domain (missing parts from reference TRBV7-2 and TRBJ1-2): GAGVSQSPSNKVTEKGKDVELRCDPISGHTALYWYRQSLGQGLEFLIYFQGNSAPDKSGLPSDRFSAERTGGSVSTLTIQRTQQEDSAVYLCASSVRPSERGYAFGSGTRLTVV.

This clonotype was detected many times. V gene TRBV29-1 combines with J gene TRBJ1-3, with D tentatively TRBD1 (6 bases). Looked up from germline, CDR1 is SQVTM and CDR2 is ANQGSEA. The CDR3 spans 13 residues. Trimming removed 3 bases from V and 2 bases from J, with 8 bases in between. The CDR3 region has the DNA TGCAGCGTTGAGGGGGGGCCTGGAAACACCATATATTTT. Encoded protein: CSVEGGPGNTIYF.

This clonotype was observed a few times. Since a much larger clone is just one base distant, this may be a read error. The chain uses TRBV20-1 and TRBJ1-2; D is unresolved. The CDR3 consists of 13 residues. The V and J ends lost 5 bases and 8 bases respectively, with 18 bases between them. In germline, CDR1 is DFQATT, CDR2 SNEGSKA (reference sequence). The CDR3 sequence is CSAGRGRERGYTF. CDR3 DNA: TGCAGTGCTGGCCGTGGCCGGGAGCGGGGCTACACCTTC.

This clonotype was found many times. J is TRBJ1-4 and V is TRBV29-1; TRBD1 aligns across 10 bases. The CDR3 extends over 15 amino acids. The trim removed 4 bases at V and 5 bases at J, leaving 7 bases unmatched. CDR1 is SQVTM, CDR2 ANQGSEA, per germline. CDR3 sequence reads: CSVVGQGNGNEKLFF. DNA for the CDR3: TGCAGCGTTGTGGGACAGGGGAATGGGAATGAAAAACTGTTTTTT.

Of note for this clonotype: A much larger clone sits a single nucleotide away, making a read error possible. The rearrangement joins TRBV6-2 or TRBV6-3 to TRBJ1-4; D is possibly TRBD1 (6 bases). Trimming took 6 bases from V and 10 from J, leaving 18 bases between them. The germline CDR1 and CDR2 sequences are MNHEY and SVGEGT. The CDR3 is 14 residues long. This CDR3 reads CASSPVTGTRKLFF. CDR3 in DNA: TGTGCCAGCAGCCCTGTTACAGGGACGCGAAAACTGTTTTTT.

This clonotype was observed many times. The chain uses TRBV7-8 and TRBJ1-1; D gene ambiguous. Trimming pared 5 bases from V and 3 bases from J, leaving 19 bases between. Germline CDR1 SGHVS, CDR2 FQNEAQ. CDR3 length: 16 amino acids. CDR3 region: CASSPRGGRRDTEAFF. The CDR3, as DNA: TGTGCCAGCAGCCCCCGGGGAGGAAGGAGGGACACTGAAGCTTTCTTT. The complete variable domain, with remaining parts taken from reference TRBV7-8 and TRBJ1-1, reads GAGVSQSPRYKVAKRGQDVALRCDPISGHVSLFWYQQALGQGPEFLTYFQNEAQLDKSGLPSDRFFAERPEGSVSTLKIQRTQQEDSAVYLCASSPRGGRRDTEAFFGQGTRLTVV.

The chain is built from TRBV19 and TRBJ2-7, with D hard to call. The V gene's germline CDR1 is LNHDA and CDR2 SQIVND (reference sequence). This CDR3 spans 13 amino acids. The V end lost 3 bases, the J end lost 7 bases, and 13 bases lay between the germline ends. CDR3 sequence (DNA): TGTGCCAGTAGTATGGGCAGCTTTTGGGAGCAGTACTTC. As protein: CASSMGSFWEQYF. Together with reference TRBV19 and TRBJ2-7, the CDR3 gives the full variable domain: DGGITQSPKYLFRKEGQNVTLSCEQNLNHDAMYWYRQDPGQGLRLIYYSQIVNDFQKGDIAEGYSVSREKKESFPLTVTSAQKNPTAFYLCASSMGSFWEQYFGPGTRLTVT.